Listed below are T cell receptor beta chains from one sample, sequenced in a study of shared clonotypes between healthy human individuals. The data were produced by immunoSEQ multiplex PCR, yet TCRdb's version contains in-frame clones alone and is incomplete. There are about 2 million clones in the sample; about 95% occur only once, and less than 1.5% lies in the top ten. The source material was naive CD8+ T cells sorted from blood. The receptors were gathered from a man aged 18 to 29 in good health. CDR3s include the opening cysteine and the closing phenylalanine or tryptophan. The D gene is left open where the match is weak. For some rows the clone size is stated as once, few or many, or as a class when expanded; others skip it.

TRBD2 - TRBJ2-3 TRBV7-3 TGTGCCAGCAGCTTAGCTTCTAGCGGGGGGGAACAGTATTTT CASSLASSGGEQYF
- - TRBJ2-5 TRBV27 TGTGCCAGCAGTTTGCCGGACAGCCAAGAGACCCAGTACTTC CASSLPDSQETQYF
- - TRBJ2-7 TRBV11-2 TGTGCCAGCAGCTTTGGGCAGGGCTACGAGCAGTACTTC CASSFGQGYEQYF
- - TRBJ2-7 TRBV28 TGTGCCAGCAGTCTACCATCGACCTGGGAACTTGGGTCCTACGAGCAGTACTTC CASSLPSTWELGSYEQYF
- - TRBJ1-1 TRBV15 TGTGCCACCAGAGGGCTGAACACTGAAGCTTTCTTT CATRGLNTEAFF
- - TRBJ2-5 TRBV30 TGTGCCTGGAGTGTCTCTAGCTGGGAGACCCAGTACTTC CAWSVSSWETQYF
- - TRBJ1-2 TRBV27 TGTGCCAGCAGTTTAGGGGACCGCGAAAACTATGGCTACACCTTC CASSLGDRENYGYTF
- - TRBJ2-7 TRBV28 TGTGCCAGCACCTCGGGGAAGGATCGCCCGTACGAGCAGTACTTC CASTSGKDRPYEQYF
- - TRBJ1-5 TRBV13 TGTGCCAGCAGCTTAGGGAGAGGAAGCAATCAGCCCCAGCATTTT CASSLGRGSNQPQHF
- - TRBJ1-5 TRBV30 TGTGCCTGGGAAGGGGGAACGGGTCAGCCCCAGCATTTT CAWEGGTGQPQHF
- - TRBJ2-7 TRBV28 TGTGCCAGCAGGGAGGAGGGGGCCTACGAGCAGTACTTC CASREEGAYEQYF
- - TRBJ2-5 TRBV10-3 TGTGCCATCAGAGAGGACTTATCCCAAGAGACCCAGTACTTC CAIREDLSQETQYF
TRBD2 once TRBJ2-2 TRBV2 TGTGCCAGCAGTGCTCCTAGCGGGGGAGTGAACACCGGGGAGCTGTTTTTT CASSAPSGGVNTGELFF
- - TRBJ2-3 TRBV6-1 TGTGCCAGCAGTGAAGCGCTGCAGAGCACAGATACGCAGTATTTT CASSEALQSTDTQYF
- - TRBJ1-2 TRBV7-9 TGTGCCAGCAGCTTAGGGGGGGTTGGCTACACCTTC CASSLGGVGYTF
- once TRBJ2-7 TRBV10-1 TGCGCCAGCAGCCTTGACCTCTCCTACGAGCAGTACTTC CASSLDLSYEQYF
- - TRBJ2-7 TRBV5-1 TGCGCCAGCAGCTCGACAGTTGGAGGCGAGCAGTACTTC CASSSTVGGEQYF
- - TRBJ2-1 TRBV28 TGTGCCAGCAGTTTATGGCGGGGGCAGAGCTCCTACAATGAGCAGTTCTTC CASSLWRGQSSYNEQFF
- - TRBJ1-1 TRBV9 TGTGCCAGCAGCGTAGATGTAGGGGCTTCTGAAGCTTTCTTT CASSVDVGASEAFF
TRBD2 - TRBJ2-7 TRBV10-3 TGTGCCATCAGTGGAAAGGAGGGTCAAAGCGGGAGCCGTCACGACGAGCAGTACTTC CAISGKEGQSGSRHDEQYF
- - TRBJ1-2 TRBV7-9 TGTGCCAGCAGCTTAGTTGGCACTTACTATGGCTACACCTTC CASSLVGTYYGYTF
- once TRBJ2-2 TRBV6-5 TGTGCCAGCAGTTACTATCGGAACACCGGGGAGCTGTTTTTT CASSYYRNTGELFF
TRBD1 - TRBJ1-5 TRBV6-5 TGTGCCAGCAGTTACTCGATCACAGGGGATCAGCCCCAGCATTTT CASSYSITGDQPQHF
- once TRBJ2-2 TRBV4-1 TGCGCCAGCAGCCCAAGTCAGGACGGGAACACCGGGGAGCTGTTTTTT CASSPSQDGNTGELFF
TRBD2 - TRBJ2-1 TRBV4-3 TGCGCCAGCAGCCCCCGGTCCGGGGGGGAGCAGTTCTTC CASSPRSGGEQFF
- few TRBJ2-1 TRBV2 TGTGCCAGCCTCGACGACCCGACCTACAATGAGCAGTTCTTC CASLDDPTYNEQFF
TRBD1 - TRBJ2-7 TRBV6-6 TGTGCCAGCAGCACCGGGACAGGGGGCGAGCAGTACTTC CASSTGTGGEQYF
- - TRBJ2-2 TRBV9 TGTGCCAGCAGCGTAGATAGGGAGCTGTTTTTT CASSVDRELFF
- - TRBJ1-5 TRBV5-6 TGTGCCAGCAGCTTGGGACCTAGACTGGGGATAACTTTCAATCAGCCCCAGCATTTT CASSLGPRLGITFNQPQHF
- - TRBJ1-1 TRBV7-9 TGTGCCAGCAGCACCTCCCCGAGGGTGAACACTGAAGCTTTCTTT CASSTSPRVNTEAFF
- once TRBJ1-2 TRBV2 TGTGCCAGCAGGTGGGGGGAGGGTGGCTACACCTTC CASRWGEGGYTF
- - TRBJ2-7 TRBV7-8 TGTGCCAGCAGCTTCCGATTGGAGGGCTACGAGCAGTACTTC CASSFRLEGYEQYF
TRBD2 - TRBJ2-2 TRBV6-5 TGTGCCAGCAGTTACGGGAGGGGAGCCGGGGAGCTGTTTTTT CASSYGRGAGELFF
- - TRBJ2-7 TRBV6-5 TGTGCCAGCAGTTACCGGGCCCGCTACGAGCAGTACTTC CASSYRARYEQYF
- - TRBJ1-5 TRBV5-1 TGCGCCAGCAGTATTAACCCGGGCAATCAGCCCCAGCATTTT CASSINPGNQPQHF
- - TRBJ2-7 TRBV6-1 TGTGCCAGCAGCCGGTTGCGGGCCTACGACGAGCAGTACTTC CASSRLRAYDEQYF
- - TRBJ1-1 TRBV7-9 TGTGCCAGCACCGACAGGTCGAACACTGAAGCTTTCTTT CASTDRSNTEAFF
- once TRBJ1-1 TRBV11-2 TGTGCCAGCAGCTTAGGACTTCTTAAGAACACTGAAGCTTTCTTT CASSLGLLKNTEAFF
TRBD1 - TRBJ2-7 TRBV5-6 TGTGCCAGCAGCTCCACAGGGGACGAGCAGTACTTC CASSSTGDEQYF
TRBD2 - TRBJ2-7 TRBV28 TGTGCCAGCAGTTATAGCGGGGGGGCCTACGAGCAGTACTTC CASSYSGGAYEQYF
- - TRBJ1-4 TRBV7-3 TGTGCCAGCATTAAAAACCCCAGCGAAAAACTGTTTTTT CASIKNPSEKLFF